Listed below are T cell receptor beta chains from one sample, sequenced in a study of blood T cell repertoires in COVID-19. The repertoire was sequenced with immunoSEQ multiplex PCR; TCRdb's copy has only in-frame clones and lacks some. The repertoire holds about 220,000 clones, with 80% to 90% as singletons. Sequenced sample: PBMCs or T cells enriched from blood (not recorded which). The receptors originated from a woman aged 50 to 60 who had been exposed to COVID-19. Both conserved end residues are part of each CDR3. A D gene is named only where the DNA matches it firmly. The size of a clone is reported for some rows only, either as once, few or many, or as a class for expanded clones.

d_gene	v_gene	j_gene	abundance	CDR3aa	CDR3nt
-	TRBV11-3	TRBJ2-2	-	CASSTGTLNTGELFF	TGTGCCAGCAGCACTGGGACATTGAACACCGGGGAGCTGTTTTTT
-	TRBV4-2	TRBJ1-1	-	CASSPGGTVNTEAFF	TGTGCCAGCAGCCCGGGCGGGACGGTGAACACTGAAGCTTTCTTT
-	TRBV10-2	TRBJ1-1	-	CASSESETLIWAFF	TGCGCCAGCAGTGAGTCAGAGACGCTAATTTGGGCATTCTTT
-	TRBV5-5	TRBJ2-7	-	CASSLDLSYYEQYF	TGTGCCAGCAGCTTGGACCTCTCCTACTACGAGCAGTACTTC
-	TRBV3-1/TRBV3-2	TRBJ1-1	-	CASSQALGNTEAFF	TGTGCCAGCAGCCAAGCGCTCGGGAACACTGAAGCTTTCTTT
-	TRBV7-2	TRBJ2-7	few	CASSGGPPYEQYF	TGTGCCAGCTCTGGGGGCCCTCCTTACGAGCAGTACTTC
-	TRBV6-5	TRBJ1-2	-	CASSSGNRGYTF	TGTGCCAGCAGTTCAGGGAATAGGGGCTACACCTTC
-	TRBV12-3/TRBV12-4	TRBJ2-5	-	CASSSASQETQYF	TGTGCCAGCAGTTCCGCCAGCCAAGAGACCCAGTACTTC
TRBD1	TRBV4-3	TRBJ2-7	-	CASSQGTGVQYEQYF	TGCGCCAGCAGCCAAGGAACAGGGGTTCAGTACGAGCAGTACTTC
-	TRBV18	TRBJ1-1	-	CASSRYEGTEAFF	TGTGCCAGCTCACGATACGAGGGCACTGAAGCTTTCTTT
-	TRBV29-1	TRBJ1-4	-	CSAQAANEKLFF	TGCAGCGCACAGGCCGCTAATGAAAAACTGTTTTTT
TRBD1	TRBV3-1/TRBV3-2	TRBJ2-7	-	CASSPGTGVSEQYF	TGTGCCAGCAGCCCGGGGACAGGGGTGAGCGAGCAGTACTTC
-	TRBV7-2	TRBJ2-2	-	CASSLGQGTGELFF	TGTGCCAGCAGCTTAGGGCAGGGGACCGGGGAGCTGTTTTTT
-	TRBV9	TRBJ1-6	-	CASSVDTGTHNSPLHF	TGTGCCAGCAGCGTAGATACAGGGACCCATAATTCACCCCTCCACTTT
TRBD1	TRBV25-1	TRBJ1-5	-	CASSTGGQPQHF	TGTGCCAGCAGTACAGGGGGTCAGCCCCAGCATTTT
-	TRBV11-3	TRBJ1-6	-	CASSLRGDSPLHF	TGTGCCAGCAGCCTCCGGGGGGATTCACCCCTCCACTTT